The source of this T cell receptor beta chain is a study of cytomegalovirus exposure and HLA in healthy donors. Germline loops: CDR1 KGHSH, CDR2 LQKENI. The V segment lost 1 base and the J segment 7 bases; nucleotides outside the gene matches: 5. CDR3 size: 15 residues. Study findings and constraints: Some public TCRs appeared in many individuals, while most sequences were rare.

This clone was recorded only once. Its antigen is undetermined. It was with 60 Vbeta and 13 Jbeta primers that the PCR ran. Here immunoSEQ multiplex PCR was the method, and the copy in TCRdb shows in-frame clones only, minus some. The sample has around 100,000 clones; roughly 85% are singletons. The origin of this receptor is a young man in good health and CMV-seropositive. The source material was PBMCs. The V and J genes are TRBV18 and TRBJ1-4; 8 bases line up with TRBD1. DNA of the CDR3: TGTGCCAGCTCACCACTACAGGGGGGCGGTGAAAAACTGTTTTTT. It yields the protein CASSPLQGGGEKLFF.